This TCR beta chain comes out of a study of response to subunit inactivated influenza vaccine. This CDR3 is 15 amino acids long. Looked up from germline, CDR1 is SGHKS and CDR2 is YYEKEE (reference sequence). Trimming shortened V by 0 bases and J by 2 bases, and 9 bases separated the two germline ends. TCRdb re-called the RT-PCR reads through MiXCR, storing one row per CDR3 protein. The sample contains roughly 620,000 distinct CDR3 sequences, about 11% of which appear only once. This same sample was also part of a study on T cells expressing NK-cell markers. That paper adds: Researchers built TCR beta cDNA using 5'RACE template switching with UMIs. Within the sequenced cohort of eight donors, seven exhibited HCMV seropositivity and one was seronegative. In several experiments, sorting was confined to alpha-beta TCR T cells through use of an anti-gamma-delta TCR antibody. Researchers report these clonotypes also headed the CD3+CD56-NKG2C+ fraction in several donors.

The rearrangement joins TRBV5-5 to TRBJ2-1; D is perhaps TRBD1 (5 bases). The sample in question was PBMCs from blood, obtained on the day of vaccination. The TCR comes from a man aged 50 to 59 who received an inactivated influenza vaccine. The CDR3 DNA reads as TGTGCCAGCAGCTTGGAGGGGCGAACCTACAATGAGCAGTTCTTC. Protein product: CASSLEGRTYNEQFF.